This T cell receptor (beta chain) was retrieved from a study of T cell responses to AZD1222 COVID-19 vaccine. Regarding the study as a whole: Donors, mostly white British, included more females; clonal diversity was possibly underestimated. Unmutated regions of variants are reportedly targeted by nearly half of spike-specific TCRs. When two AZD1222 doses had been given, Spike-specific TCR breadth and depth rose. There were vaccine-associated CD4 TCRs across spike, dominant at 160-218 and 743-854.

The table came from immunoSEQ multiplex PCR; TCRdb's copy has only in-frame clones and leaves some out. This sample has over 150,000 clones, with almost 95% found just once. Of note for this clone: Its antigen is still unknown.

The CDR3 consists of 11 residues. Deletions cut 5 bases from V and 6 bases from J, with 5 bases between. Germline V gene lookup returns CDR1 LNHDA and CDR2 SQIVND (reference sequence). The chain uses TRBV19 and TRBJ2-4; weak D call: TRBD1 (5 bases). The sequence came from an adult in good health. Material: peripheral blood, obtained on day 0 of AZD1222 vaccination. Here the CDR3 DNA reads TGTGCCAGTAGTCAGGGAAACATTCAGTACTTC. Its translation: CASSQGNIQYF.